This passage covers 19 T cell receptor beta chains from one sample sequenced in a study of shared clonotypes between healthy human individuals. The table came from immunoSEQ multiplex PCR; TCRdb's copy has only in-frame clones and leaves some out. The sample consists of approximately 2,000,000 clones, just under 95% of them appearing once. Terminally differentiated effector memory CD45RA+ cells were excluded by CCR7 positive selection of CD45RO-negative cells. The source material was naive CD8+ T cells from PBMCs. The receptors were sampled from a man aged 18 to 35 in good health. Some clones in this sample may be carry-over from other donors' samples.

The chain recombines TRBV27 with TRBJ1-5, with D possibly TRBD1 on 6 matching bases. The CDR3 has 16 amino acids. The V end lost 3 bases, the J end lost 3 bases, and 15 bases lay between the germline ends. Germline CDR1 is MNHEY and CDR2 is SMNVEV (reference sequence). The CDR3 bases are TGTGCCAGCAGTTTGGCCGCAGGGGATCTCAATCAGCCCCAGCATTTT. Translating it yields CASSLAAGDLNQPQHF.

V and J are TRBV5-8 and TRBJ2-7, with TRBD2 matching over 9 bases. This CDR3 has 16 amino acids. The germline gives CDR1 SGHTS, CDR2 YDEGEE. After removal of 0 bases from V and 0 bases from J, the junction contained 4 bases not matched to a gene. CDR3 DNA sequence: TGTGCCAGCAGCTTGGAGATTAGCGGGAGCTCCTACGAGCAGTACTTC. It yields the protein CASSLEISGSSYEQYF.

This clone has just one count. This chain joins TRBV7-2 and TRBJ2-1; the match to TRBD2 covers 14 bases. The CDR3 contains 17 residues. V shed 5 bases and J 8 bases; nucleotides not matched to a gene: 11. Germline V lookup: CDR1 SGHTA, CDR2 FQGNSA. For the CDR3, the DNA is TGTGCCAGCAGCAAGGGACTAGCGGGAGTCGGTATTGATGAGCAGTTCTTC. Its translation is CASSKGLAGVGIDEQFF.

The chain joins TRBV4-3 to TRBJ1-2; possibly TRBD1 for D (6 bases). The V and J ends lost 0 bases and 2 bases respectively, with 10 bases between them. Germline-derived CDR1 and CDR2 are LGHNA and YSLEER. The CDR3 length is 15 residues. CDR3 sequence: CASSQDGGQNYGYTF. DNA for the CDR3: TGCGCCAGCAGCCAAGATGGGGGGCAGAACTATGGCTACACCTTC.

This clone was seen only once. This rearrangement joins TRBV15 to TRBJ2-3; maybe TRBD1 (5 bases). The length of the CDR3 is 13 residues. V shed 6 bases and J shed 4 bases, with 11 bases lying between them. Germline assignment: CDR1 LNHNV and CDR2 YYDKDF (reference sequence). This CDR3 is CATSPRVPDTQYF. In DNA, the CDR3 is TGTGCCACCAGTCCCAGGGTGCCAGATACGCAGTATTTT. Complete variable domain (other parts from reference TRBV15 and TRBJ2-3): DAMVIQNPRYQVTQFGKPVTLSCSQTLNHNVMYWYQQKSSQAPKLLFHYYDKDFNNEADTPDNFQSRRPNTSFCFLDIRSPGLGDTAMYLCATSPRVPDTQYFGPGTRLTVL.

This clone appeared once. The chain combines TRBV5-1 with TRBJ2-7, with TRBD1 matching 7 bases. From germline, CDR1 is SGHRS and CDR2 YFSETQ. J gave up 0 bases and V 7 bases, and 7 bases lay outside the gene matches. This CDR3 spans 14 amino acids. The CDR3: CASGWGQSSYEQYF. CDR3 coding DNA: TGCGCCAGCGGGTGGGGACAGAGCTCCTACGAGCAGTACTTC.

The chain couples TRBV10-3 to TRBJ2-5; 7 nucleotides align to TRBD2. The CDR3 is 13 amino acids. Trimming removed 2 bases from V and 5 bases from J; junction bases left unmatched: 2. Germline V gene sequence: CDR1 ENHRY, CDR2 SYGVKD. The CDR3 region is CAISEDGGETQYF. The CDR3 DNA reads TGTGCCATCAGTGAGGACGGGGGGGAGACCCAGTACTTC.

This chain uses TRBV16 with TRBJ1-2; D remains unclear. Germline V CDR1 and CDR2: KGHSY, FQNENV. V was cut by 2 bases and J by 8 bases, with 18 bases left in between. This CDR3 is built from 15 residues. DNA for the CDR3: TGTGCCAGCAGCCAAACGGATGTGGCTTTTTACGGCTACACCTTC. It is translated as CASSQTDVAFYGYTF. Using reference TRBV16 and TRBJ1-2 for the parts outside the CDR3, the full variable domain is GEEVAQTPKHLVRGEGQKAKLYCAPIKGHSYVFWYQQVLKNEFKFLISFQNENVFDETGMPKERFSAKCLPNSPCSLEIQATKLEDSAVYFCASSQTDVAFYGYTFGSGTRLTVV.

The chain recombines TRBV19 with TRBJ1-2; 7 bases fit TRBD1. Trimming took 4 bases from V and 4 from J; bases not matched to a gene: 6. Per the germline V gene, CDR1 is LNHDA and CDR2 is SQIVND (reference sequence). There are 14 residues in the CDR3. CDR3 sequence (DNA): TGTGCCAGTAGTACGAGACAGGGCGGCTATGGCTACACCTTC. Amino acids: CASSTRQGGYGYTF.

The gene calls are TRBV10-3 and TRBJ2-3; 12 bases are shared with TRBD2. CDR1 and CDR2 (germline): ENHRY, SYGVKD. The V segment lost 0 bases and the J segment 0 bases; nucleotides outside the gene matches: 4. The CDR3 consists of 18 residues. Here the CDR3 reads CAISESLGLAGSTDTQYF. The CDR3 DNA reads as TGTGCCATCAGTGAGTCCTTAGGACTAGCGGGGAGCACAGATACGCAGTATTTT.

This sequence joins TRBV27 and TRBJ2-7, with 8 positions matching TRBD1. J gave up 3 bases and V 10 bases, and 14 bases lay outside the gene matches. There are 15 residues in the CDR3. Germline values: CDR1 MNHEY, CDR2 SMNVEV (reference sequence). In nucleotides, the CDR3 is TGTGCCACAGGGGCCGTGGGGACAGGTATCTACGAGCAGTACTTC. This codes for CATGAVGTGIYEQYF.

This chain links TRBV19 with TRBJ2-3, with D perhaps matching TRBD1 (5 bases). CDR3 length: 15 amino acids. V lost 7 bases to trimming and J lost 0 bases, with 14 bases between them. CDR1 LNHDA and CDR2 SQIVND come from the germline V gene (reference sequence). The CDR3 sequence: CASMDTPTSTDTQYF. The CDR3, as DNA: TGTGCCAGTATGGACACTCCAACTAGCACAGATACGCAGTATTTT.

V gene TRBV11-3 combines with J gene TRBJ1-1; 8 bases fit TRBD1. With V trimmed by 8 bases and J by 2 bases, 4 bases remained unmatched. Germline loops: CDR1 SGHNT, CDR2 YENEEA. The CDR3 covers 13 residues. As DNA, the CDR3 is TGTGCCAGCGGACAGGGCCGTAACACTGAAGCTTTCTTT. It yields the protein CASGQGRNTEAFF.

CDR3 in DNA: TGTGCCAGCACCCCTGGATGGGGGGCGAAAGAGACCCAGTACTTC. It encodes CASTPGWGAKETQYF. The rearrangement links TRBV11-2 to TRBJ2-5, with D possibly being TRBD1 or TRBD2 (6 bases each). CDR1 is SGHAT and CDR2 is FQNNGV in the germline V gene. V lost 7 bases and J 3 bases, leaving 18 bases between the germline ends. This CDR3 has 15 residues. Full variable domain (outside the CDR3, taken from reference TRBV11-2 and TRBJ2-5): EAGVAQSPRYKIIEKRQSVAFWCNPISGHATLYWYQQILGQGPKLLIQFQNNGVVDDSQLPKDRFSAERLKGVDSTLKIQPAKLEDSAVYLCASTPGWGAKETQYFGPGTRLLVL.

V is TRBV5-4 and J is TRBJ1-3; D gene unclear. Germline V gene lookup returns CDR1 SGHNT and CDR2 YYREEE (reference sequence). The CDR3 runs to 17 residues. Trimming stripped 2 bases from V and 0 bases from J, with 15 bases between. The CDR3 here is CASSLIGRTSSGNTIYF. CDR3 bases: TGTGCCAGCAGCTTAATCGGCAGAACCTCCTCTGGAAACACCATATATTTT.

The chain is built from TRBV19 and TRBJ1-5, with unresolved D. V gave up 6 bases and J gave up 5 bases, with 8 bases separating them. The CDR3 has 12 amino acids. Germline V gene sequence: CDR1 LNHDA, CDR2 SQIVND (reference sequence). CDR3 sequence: CASSPPYQPQHF. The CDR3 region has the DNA TGTGCCAGTAGCCCTCCGTATCAGCCCCAGCATTTT.

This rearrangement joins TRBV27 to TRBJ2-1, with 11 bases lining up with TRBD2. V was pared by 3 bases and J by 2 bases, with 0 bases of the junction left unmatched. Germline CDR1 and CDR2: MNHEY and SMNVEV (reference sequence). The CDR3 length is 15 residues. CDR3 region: CASSFSGGAYNEQFF. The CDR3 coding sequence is TGTGCCAGCAGTTTTAGCGGGGGGGCCTACAATGAGCAGTTCTTC.

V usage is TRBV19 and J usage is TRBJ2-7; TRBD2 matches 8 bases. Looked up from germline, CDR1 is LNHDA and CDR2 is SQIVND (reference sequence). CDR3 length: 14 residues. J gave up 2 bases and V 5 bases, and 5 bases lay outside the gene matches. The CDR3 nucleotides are TGTGCCAGTAGTGATCTAGCGGGCACCTACGAGCAGTACTTC. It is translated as CASSDLAGTYEQYF. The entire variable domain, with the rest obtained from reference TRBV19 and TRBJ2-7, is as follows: DGGITQSPKYLFRKEGQNVTLSCEQNLNHDAMYWYRQDPGQGLRLIYYSQIVNDFQKGDIAEGYSVSREKKESFPLTVTSAQKNPTAFYLCASSDLAGTYEQYFGPGTRLTVT.

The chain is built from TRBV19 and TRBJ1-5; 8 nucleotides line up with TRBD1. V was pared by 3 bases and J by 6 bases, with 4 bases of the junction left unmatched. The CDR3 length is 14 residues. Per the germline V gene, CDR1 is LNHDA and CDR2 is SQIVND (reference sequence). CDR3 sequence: CASSIGQGIQPQHF. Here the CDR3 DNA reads TGTGCCAGTAGTATTGGACAGGGTATTCAGCCCCAGCATTTT. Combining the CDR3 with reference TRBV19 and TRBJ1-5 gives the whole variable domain DGGITQSPKYLFRKEGQNVTLSCEQNLNHDAMYWYRQDPGQGLRLIYYSQIVNDFQKGDIAEGYSVSREKKESFPLTVTSAQKNPTAFYLCASSIGQGIQPQHFGDGTRLSIL.